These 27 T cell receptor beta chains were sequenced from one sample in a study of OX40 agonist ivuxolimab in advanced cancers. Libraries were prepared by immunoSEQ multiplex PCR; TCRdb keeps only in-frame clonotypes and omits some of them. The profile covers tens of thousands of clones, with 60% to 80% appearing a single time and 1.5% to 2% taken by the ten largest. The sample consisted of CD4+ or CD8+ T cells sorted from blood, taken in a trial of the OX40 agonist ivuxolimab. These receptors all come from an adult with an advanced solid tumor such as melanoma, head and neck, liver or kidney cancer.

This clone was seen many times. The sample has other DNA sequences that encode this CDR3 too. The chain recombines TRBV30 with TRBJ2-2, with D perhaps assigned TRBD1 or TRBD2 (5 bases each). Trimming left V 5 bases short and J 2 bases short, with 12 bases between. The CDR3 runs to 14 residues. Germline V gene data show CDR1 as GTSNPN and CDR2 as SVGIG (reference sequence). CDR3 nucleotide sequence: TGTGCCTGGGGCCGGGACCGAAACACCGGGGAGCTGTTTTTT. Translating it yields CAWGRDRNTGELFF.

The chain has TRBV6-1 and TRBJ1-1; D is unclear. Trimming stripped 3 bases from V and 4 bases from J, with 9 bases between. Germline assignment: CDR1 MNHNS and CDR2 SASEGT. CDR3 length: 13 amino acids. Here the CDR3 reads CASSDWEGTEAFF. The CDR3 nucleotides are TGTGCCAGCAGTGACTGGGAAGGCACTGAAGCTTTCTTT.

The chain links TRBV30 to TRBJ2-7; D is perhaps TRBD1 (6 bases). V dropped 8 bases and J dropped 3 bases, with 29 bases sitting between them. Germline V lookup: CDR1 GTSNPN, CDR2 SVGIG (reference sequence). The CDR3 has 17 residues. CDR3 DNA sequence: TGTGCCGTCGCCAACAAGTCCGGGACAATTACTTTCTACGAGCAGTACTTC. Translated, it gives CAVANKSGTITFYEQYF.

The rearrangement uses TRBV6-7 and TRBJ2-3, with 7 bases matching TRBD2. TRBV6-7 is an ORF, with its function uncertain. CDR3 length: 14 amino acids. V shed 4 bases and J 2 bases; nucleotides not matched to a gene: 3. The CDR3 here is CASSLTSYTDTQYF. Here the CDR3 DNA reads TGTGCCAGCAGTTTGACTAGCTACACAGATACGCAGTATTTT.

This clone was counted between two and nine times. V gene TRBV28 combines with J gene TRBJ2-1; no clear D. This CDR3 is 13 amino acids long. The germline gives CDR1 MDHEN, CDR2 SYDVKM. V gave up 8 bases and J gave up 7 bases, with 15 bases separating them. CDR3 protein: CASHEPPTNEQFF. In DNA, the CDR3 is TGTGCCAGCCACGAGCCACCAACGAATGAGCAGTTCTTC.

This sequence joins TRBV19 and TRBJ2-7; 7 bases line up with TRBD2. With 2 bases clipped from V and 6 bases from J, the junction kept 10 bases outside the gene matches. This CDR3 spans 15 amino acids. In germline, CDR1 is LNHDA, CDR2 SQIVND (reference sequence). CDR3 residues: CASSISHGRGVEQYF. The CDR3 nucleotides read TGTGCCAGTAGTATATCCCACGGTCGGGGGGTCGAGCAGTACTTC.

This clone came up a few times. CDR3 loop: CASSFESTGKETQYF. For the CDR3, the DNA is TGTGCCAGCAGCTTCGAATCGACGGGGAAAGAGACCCAGTACTTC. The chain couples TRBV7-8 to TRBJ2-5, with D perhaps matching TRBD2 (5 bases). Looked up from germline, CDR1 is SGHVS and CDR2 is FQNEAQ. V was pared by 3 bases and J by 3 bases, with 14 bases between. The CDR3 is made up of 15 amino acids.

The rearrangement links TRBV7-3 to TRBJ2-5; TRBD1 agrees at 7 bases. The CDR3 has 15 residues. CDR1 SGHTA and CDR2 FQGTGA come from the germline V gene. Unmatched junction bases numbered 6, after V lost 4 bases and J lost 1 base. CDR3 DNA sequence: TGTGCCAGCAGCTACCAGACAGGGCCCCAAGAGACCCAGTACTTC. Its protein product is CASSYQTGPQETQYF.

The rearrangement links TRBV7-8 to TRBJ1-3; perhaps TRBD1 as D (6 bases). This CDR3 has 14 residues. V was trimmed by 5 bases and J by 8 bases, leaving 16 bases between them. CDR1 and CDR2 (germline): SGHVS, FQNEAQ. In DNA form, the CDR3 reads TGTGCCAGCAGCCCTTCGGGACAACTGTACACCATATATTTT. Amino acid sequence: CASSPSGQLYTIYF.

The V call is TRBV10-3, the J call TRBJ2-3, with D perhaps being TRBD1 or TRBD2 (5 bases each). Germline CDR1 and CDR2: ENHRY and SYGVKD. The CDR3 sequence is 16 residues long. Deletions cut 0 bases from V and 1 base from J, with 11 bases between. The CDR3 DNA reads TGTGCCATCAGTGAGTCACCGGGGCGTCGCACAGATACGCAGTATTTT. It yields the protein CAISESPGRRTDTQYF.

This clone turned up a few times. CDR3 sequence: CASSQRTGTYNEQFF. DNA for the CDR3: TGTGCCAGCAGCCAGAGGACAGGGACCTACAATGAGCAGTTCTTC. The gene calls are TRBV14 and TRBJ2-1, with 8 bases lining up with TRBD1. The V segment lost 3 bases and the J segment 2 bases; nucleotides outside the gene matches: 3. Germline values: CDR1 SGHDN, CDR2 FVKESK. The CDR3 contains 15 residues.

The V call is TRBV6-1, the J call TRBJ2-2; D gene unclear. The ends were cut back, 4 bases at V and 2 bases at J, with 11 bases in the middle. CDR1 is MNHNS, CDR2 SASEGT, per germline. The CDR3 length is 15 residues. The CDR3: CASSAEGINTGELFF. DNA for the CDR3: TGTGCCAGCAGTGCGGAAGGGATAAACACCGGGGAGCTGTTTTTT.

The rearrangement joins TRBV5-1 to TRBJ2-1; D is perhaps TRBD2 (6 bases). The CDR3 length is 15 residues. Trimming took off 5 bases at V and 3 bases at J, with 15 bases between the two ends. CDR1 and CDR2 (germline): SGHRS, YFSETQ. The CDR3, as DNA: TGCGCCAGCAGTCCTGCCCGCGGGGTCTACAATGAGCAGTTCTTC. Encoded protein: CASSPARGVYNEQFF. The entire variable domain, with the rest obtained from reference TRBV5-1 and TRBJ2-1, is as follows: KAGVTQTPRYLIKTRGQQVTLSCSPISGHRSVSWYQQTPGQGLQFLFEYFSETQRNKGNFPGRFSGRQFSNSRSEMNVSTLELGDSALYLCASSPARGVYNEQFFGPGTRLTVL.

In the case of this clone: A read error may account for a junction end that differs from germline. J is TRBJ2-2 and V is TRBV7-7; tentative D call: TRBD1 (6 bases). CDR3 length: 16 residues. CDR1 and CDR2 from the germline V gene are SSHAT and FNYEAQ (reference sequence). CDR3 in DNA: TGTGCTAGCAGCCACTCCGGGACACTGAACACCGGGGAGCTGTTTTTT. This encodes CASSHSGTLNTGELFF.

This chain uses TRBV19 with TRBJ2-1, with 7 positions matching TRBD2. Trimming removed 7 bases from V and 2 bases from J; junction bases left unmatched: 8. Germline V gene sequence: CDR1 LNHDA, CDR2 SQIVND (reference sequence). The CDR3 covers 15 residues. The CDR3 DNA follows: TGTGCCAGTAAAGATTGGGGGGGGACCTACAATGAGCAGTTCTTC. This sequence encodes CASKDWGGTYNEQFF.

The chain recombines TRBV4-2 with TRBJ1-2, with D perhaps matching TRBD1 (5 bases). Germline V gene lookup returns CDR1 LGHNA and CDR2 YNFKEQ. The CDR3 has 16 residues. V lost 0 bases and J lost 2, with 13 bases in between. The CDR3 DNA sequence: TGTGCCAGCAGCCAAGATGGGACCTACCCGAACTATGGCTACACCTTC. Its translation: CASSQDGTYPNYGYTF.

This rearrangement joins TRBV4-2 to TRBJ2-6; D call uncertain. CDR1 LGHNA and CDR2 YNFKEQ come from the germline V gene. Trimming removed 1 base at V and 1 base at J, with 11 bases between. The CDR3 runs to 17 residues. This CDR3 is CASSQGIRGSGANVLTF. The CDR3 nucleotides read TGTGCCAGCAGCCAAGGGATTAGAGGATCTGGGGCCAACGTCCTGACTTTC.

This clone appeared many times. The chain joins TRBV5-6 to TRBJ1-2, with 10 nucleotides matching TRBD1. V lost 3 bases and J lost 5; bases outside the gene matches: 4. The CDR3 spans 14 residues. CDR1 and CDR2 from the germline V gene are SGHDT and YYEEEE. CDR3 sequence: CASSSGQGTYGYTF. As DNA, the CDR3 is TGTGCCAGCAGCTCGGGACAGGGGACATATGGCTACACCTTC.

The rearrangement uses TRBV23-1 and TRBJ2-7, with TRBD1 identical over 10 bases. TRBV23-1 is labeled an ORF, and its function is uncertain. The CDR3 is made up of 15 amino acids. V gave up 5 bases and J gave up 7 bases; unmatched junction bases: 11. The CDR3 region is CASSARQGARWEQYF. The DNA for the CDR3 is TGCGCCAGCAGTGCACGACAGGGGGCGAGGTGGGAGCAGTACTTC.

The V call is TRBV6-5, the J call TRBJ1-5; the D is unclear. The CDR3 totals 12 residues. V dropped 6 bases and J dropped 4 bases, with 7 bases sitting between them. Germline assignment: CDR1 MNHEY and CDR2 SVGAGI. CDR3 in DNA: TGTGCCAGCAGGCTAGGTAATCAGCCCCAGCATTTT. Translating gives CASRLGNQPQHF.

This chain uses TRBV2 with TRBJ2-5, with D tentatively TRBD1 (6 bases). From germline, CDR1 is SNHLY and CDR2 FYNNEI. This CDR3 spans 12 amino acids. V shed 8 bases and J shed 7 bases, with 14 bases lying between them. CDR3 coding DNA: TGTGCCAGCCGATCGGCAGGGGCGACCCAGTACTTC. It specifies CASRSAGATQYF.

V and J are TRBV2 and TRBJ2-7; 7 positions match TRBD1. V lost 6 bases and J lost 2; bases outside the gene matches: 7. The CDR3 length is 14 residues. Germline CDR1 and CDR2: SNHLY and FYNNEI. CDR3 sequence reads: CASRPGTATYEQYF. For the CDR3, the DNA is TGTGCCAGCAGGCCCGGGACAGCCACCTACGAGCAGTACTTC. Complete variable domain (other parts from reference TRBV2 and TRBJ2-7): EPEVTQTPSHQVTQMGQEVILRCVPISNHLYFYWYRQILGQKVEFLVSFYNNEISEKSEIFDDQFSVERPDGSNFTLKIRSTKLEDSAMYFCASRPGTATYEQYFGPGTRLTVT.

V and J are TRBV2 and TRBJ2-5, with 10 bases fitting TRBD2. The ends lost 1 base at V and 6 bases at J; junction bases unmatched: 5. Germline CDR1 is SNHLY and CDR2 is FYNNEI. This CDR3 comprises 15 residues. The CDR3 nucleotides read TGTGCCAGCAGTGAAGTAGCTAGCGGGGGAAAGACCCAGTACTTC. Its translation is CASSEVASGGKTQYF.

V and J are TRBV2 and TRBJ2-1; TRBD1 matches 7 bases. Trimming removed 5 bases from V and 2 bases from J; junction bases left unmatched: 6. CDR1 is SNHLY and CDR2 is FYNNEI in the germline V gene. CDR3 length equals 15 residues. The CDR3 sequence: CASSIFTGAYNEQFF. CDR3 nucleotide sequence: TGTGCCAGCAGTATATTCACAGGGGCCTACAATGAGCAGTTCTTC.

This CDR3 reads CASSKGGDRGRKLFF. The CDR3 DNA sequence: TGTGCCAGCAGCAAAGGAGGGGACAGGGGGCGGAAACTGTTTTTT. The chain carries TRBV21-1 and TRBJ1-4; TRBD1, the table's D call, was not compared with the DNA. TRBV21-1 is reported as a pseudogene. The CDR3 extends over 15 amino acids.

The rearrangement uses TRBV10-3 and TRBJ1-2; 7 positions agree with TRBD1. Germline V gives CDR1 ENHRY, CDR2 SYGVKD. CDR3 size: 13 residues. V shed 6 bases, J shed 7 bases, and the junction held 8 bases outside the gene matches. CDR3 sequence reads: CAIRRGGAGGYTF. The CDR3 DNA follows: TGTGCCATCAGAAGAGGGGGCGCGGGTGGCTACACCTTC.

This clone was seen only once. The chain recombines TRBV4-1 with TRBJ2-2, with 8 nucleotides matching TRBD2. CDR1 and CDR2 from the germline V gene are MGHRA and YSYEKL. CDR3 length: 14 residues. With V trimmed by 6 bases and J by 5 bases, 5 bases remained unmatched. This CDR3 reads CASRNPSGTGELFF. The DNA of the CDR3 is TGCGCCAGCAGGAACCCTAGCGGGACCGGGGAGCTGTTTTTT.